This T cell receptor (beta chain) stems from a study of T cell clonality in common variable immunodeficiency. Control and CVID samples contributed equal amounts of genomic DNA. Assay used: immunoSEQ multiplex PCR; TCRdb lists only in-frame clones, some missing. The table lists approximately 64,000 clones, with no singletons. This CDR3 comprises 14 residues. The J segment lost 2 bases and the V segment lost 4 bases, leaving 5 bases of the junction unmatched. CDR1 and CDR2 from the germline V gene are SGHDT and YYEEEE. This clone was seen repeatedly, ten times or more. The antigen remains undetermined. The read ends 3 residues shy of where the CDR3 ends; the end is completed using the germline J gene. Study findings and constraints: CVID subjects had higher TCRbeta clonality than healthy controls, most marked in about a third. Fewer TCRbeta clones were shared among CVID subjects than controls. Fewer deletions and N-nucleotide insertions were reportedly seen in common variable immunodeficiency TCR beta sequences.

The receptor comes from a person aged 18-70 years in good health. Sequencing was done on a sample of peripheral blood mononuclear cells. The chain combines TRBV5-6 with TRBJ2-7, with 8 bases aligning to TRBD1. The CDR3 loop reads CASSGPRGPYEQYF. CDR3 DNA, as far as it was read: TGTGCCAGCAGCGGACCCAGGGGGCCCTACGAG.